Here is one T cell receptor beta chain with its context. The antigen is not known. The entry originates in a study of CD8 T cells in ankylosing spondylitis. Whole-study findings and limits: Some motif variants were previously reported in reactive arthritis synovial fluid and blood. One TCR beta motif, made up of seven to nine highly homologous variants, appeared characteristic of ankylosing spondylitis blood. Within peripheral blood, clones linked to disease were CD8+ and relatively rare.

With molecular barcodes, quantitative 5'-RACE was used to make the TCR beta libraries. TCRdb used MiXCR to reprocess the 5' RACE reads, holding one entry per CDR3 protein. The sample holds 150,000 to 200,000 distinct CDR3 sequences, over 10% seen once. This CDR3 region has 14 residues. V was pared by 6 bases and J by 7 bases, with 16 bases between. The chain combines TRBV12-3 or TRBV12-4 with TRBJ1-5; no clear D. This receptor was obtained from a female donor with ankylosing spondylitis or in good health (not recorded which). The sequenced material came from blood, either unsorted or a sorted T cell fraction (not recorded which). The CDR3 nucleotides are TGTGCCAGCAGCTCAACCCTATCCAACCAGCCCCAGCATTTT. Translation gives CASSSTLSNQPQHF.